Below, one T cell receptor (beta chain) is given with its context. The data are from a study of blood T cell repertoires in COVID-19. The overall study: There were acute and convalescent COVID-19 samples, and they came from the United States, Italy and Spain. T cells, B-cell-depleted T cells, or PBMCs supplied cDNA or gDNA.

This table comes from immunoSEQ multiplex PCR, and its TCRdb copy is limited to in-frame clones, with some not included. The table has roughly 64,000 clones, approximately 90% seen once. In germline, CDR1 is LGHNA, CDR2 YNFKEQ. This CDR3 spans 14 amino acids. V lost 1 base and J lost 0, with 6 bases in between. This receptor was obtained from a middle-aged man with active COVID-19. The sequenced material came from peripheral blood. The V call is TRBV4-2, the J call TRBJ2-5, with D possibly TRBD1 on 5 matching bases. The CDR3 region is CASSQGQHQETQYF. The CDR3 DNA reads as TGTGCCAGCAGCCAAGGACAGCACCAAGAGACCCAGTACTTC.